This T cell receptor (beta chain) was observed in a study of cytomegalovirus exposure and HLA in healthy donors. The V gene's germline CDR1 is SNHLY and CDR2 FYNNEI. This CDR3 contains 15 residues. J was trimmed by 7 bases and V by 5 bases; bases with no gene match: 10. The PCR was carried out with 60 Vbeta primers and 13 Jbeta primers. Generated by immunoSEQ multiplex PCR, the TCRdb table keeps only in-frame clones and is missing some. This repertoire shows over 150,000 clones, 75% to 85% found once; its top ten account for roughly an eighth. Sequencing used PBMCs. The origin of this receptor is a woman aged 50 to 60 in good health and CMV-seronegative. This rearrangement joins TRBV2 to TRBJ1-2; 10 positions agree with TRBD1. CDR3 amino acids: CASSISTGGSPGYTF. Here the CDR3 DNA reads TGTGCCAGCAGTATCTCGACAGGGGGCTCGCCTGGCTACACCTTC.